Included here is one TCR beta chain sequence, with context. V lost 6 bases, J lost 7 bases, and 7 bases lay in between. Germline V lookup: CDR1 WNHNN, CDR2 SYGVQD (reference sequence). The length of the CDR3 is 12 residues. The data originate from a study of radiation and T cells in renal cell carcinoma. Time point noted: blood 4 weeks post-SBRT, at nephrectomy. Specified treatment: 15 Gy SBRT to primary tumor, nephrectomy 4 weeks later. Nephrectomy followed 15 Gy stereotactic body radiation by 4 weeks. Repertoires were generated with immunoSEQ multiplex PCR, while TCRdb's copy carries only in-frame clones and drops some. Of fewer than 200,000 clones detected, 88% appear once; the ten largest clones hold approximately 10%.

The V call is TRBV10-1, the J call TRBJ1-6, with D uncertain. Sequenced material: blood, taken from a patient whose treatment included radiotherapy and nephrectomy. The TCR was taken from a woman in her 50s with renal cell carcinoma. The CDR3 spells CASRRVNSPLHF. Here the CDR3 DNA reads TGCGCCAGCAGACGGGTGAATTCACCCCTCCACTTT.